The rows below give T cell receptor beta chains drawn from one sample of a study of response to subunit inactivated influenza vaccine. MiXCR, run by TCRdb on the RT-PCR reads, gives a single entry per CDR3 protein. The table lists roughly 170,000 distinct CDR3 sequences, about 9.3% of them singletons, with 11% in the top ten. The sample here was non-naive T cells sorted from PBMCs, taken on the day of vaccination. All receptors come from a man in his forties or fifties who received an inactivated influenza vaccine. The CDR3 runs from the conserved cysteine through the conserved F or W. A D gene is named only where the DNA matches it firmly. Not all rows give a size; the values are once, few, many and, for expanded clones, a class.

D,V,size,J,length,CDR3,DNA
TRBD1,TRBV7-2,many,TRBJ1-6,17,CASSSGQGSSYNSPLHF,TGTGCCAGCAGCTCCGGACAGGGTTCCTCCTATAATTCACCCCTCCACTTT
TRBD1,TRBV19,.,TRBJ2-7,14,CASSISGQGSEQYF,TGTGCCAGTAGTATATCGGGACAGGGGAGCGAGCAGTACTTC
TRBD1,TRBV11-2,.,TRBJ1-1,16,CASSLGPDRGVGKAFF,TGTGCCAGCAGCTTAGGGCCGGACAGGGGGGTCGGTAAAGCTTTCTTT
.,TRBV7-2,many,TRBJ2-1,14,CASSLSNTGSQQFF,TGTGCCAGCAGCCTCAGTAATACAGGATCCCAGCAGTTCTTC
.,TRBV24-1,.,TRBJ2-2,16,CATSAATTGSIGELFF,TGTGCCACCAGTGCCGCAACGACAGGATCGATCGGGGAGCTGTTTTTT
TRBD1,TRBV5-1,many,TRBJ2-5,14,CASNLQRTGEAQYF,TGCGCCAGCAACCTTCAACGGACAGGCGAAGCCCAGTACTTC
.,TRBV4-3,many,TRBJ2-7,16,CASSQEARGSSYEQYF,TGCGCCAGCAGCCAAGAGGCGCGGGGTAGCTCCTACGAGCAGTACTTC
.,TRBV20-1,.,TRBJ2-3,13,CSARVGGLGTQYF,TGCAGTGCTAGAGTAGGGGGGCTAGGTACGCAGTATTTT
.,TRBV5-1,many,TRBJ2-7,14,CASLGRTPSYEQYF,TGCGCCAGTTTGGGGCGGACACCCTCCTACGAGCAGTACTTC
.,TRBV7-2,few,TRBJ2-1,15,CASSLAGSKNNEQFF,TGTGCCAGCAGCTTAGCGGGCAGTAAAAACAATGAGCAGTTCTTC
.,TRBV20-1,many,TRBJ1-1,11,CSARDHDEAFF,TGCAGTGCCAGAGACCACGATGAAGCTTTCTTT
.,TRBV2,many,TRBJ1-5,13,CASSPYSNQPQHF,TGTGCCAGCAGCCCTTATAGCAATCAGCCCCAGCATTTT
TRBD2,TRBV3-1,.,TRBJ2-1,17,CASSQDPVIAGGEEQFF,TGTGCCAGCAGCCAAGATCCGGTTATAGCGGGGGGTGAGGAGCAGTTCTTC
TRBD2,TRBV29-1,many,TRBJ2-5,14,CSSQNLAGGETQYF,TGCAGCTCACAAAACCTAGCGGGAGGAGAGACCCAGTACTTC
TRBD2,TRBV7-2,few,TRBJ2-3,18,CASSLATGGAAGTDTQYF,TGTGCCAGCAGCTTAGCCACGGGAGGAGCAGCTGGGACAGATACGCAGTATTTT
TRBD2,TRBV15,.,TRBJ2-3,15,CSTSYRAGRADTQYF,TGTTCCACCTCATACCGGGCCGGGAGGGCAGATACGCAGTATTTT
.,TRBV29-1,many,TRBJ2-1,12,CSVLDGTDEQFF,TGCAGCGTTCTGGATGGGACCGATGAGCAGTTCTTC
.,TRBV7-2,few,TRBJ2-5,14,CASSLMPSIETQYF,TGTGCCAGCAGCTTAATGCCTAGTATAGAGACCCAGTACTTC
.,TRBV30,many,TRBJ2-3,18,CAWSEALGRGYYTDTQYF,TGTGCCTGGAGTGAGGCCCTGGGCAGGGGATATTACACAGATACGCAGTATTTT
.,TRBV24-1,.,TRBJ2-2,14,CATSELGVTGELFF,TGTGCCACCAGTGAGCTAGGGGTCACCGGGGAGCTGTTTTTT
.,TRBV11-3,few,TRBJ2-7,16,CASSLDSTKLIYEQYF,TGTGCCAGCAGCTTAGATTCTACAAAATTAATCTACGAGCAGTACTTC
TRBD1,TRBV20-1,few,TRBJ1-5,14,CSAGSAQGAQPQHF,TGCAGTGCGGGGTCGGCGCAGGGGGCACAGCCCCAGCATTTT
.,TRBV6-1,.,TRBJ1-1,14,CASSDGGATTEAFF,TGTGCCAGCAGTGACGGGGGAGCCACCACTGAAGCTTTCTTT
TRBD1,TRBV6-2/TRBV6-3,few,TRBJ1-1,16,CASRRQTGARNTEAFF,TGTGCCAGCAGACGCCAGACAGGGGCGCGGAACACTGAAGCTTTCTTT
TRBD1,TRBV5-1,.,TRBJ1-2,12,CASSLEQGAYTF,TGCGCCAGCAGCTTGGAACAGGGGGCCTACACCTTC
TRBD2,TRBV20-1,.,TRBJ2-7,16,CSARPLERDVVYEQYF,TGCAGTGCTAGACCTCTAGAGCGGGACGTTGTCTACGAGCAGTACTTC
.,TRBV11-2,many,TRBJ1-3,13,CASSIPRGPTIYF,TGTGCCAGCAGCATTCCCCGAGGGCCGACCATATATTTT
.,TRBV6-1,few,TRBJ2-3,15,CASSEYRLATDTQYF,TGTGCCAGCAGTGAATACAGGTTGGCCACAGATACGCAGTATTTT
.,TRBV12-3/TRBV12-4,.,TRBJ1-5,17,CASSLGGGGSSNQPQHF,TGTGCCAGCAGTTTAGGCGGGGGGGGGTCTAGCAATCAGCCCCAGCATTTT
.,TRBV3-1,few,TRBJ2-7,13,CASSARRNYEQYF,TGTGCCAGCAGCGCTCGGCGGAACTACGAGCAGTACTTC
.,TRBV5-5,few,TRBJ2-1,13,CASSLLGYNEQFF,TGTGCCAGCAGCTTGTTAGGCTACAATGAGCAGTTCTTC
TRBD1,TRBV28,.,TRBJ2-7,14,CASSGQGRPYEQYF,TGTGCCAGCAGCGGACAGGGGCGACCCTACGAGCAGTACTTC
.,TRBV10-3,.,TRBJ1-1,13,CAISESRGTEAFF,TGTGCCATCAGTGAGTCAAGGGGCACTGAAGCTTTCTTT
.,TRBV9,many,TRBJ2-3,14,CASSAERLTDTQYF,TGTGCCAGCAGCGCTGAGCGGTTGACAGATACGCAGTATTTT
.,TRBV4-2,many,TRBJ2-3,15,CASSQDKRRTDTQYF,TGTGCCAGCAGCCAAGACAAGCGTCGCACAGATACGCAGTATTTT